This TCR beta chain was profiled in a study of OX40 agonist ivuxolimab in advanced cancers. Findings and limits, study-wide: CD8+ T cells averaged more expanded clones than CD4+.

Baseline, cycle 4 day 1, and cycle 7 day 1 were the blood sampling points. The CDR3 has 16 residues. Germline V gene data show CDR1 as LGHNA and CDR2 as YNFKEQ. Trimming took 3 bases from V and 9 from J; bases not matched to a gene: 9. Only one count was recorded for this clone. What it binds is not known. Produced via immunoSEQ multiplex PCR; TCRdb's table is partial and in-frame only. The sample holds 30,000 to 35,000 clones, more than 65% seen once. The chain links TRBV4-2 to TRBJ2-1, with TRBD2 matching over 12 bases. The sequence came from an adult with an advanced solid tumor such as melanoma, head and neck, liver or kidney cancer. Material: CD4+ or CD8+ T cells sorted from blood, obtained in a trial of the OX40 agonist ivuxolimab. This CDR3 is CASSQGPSGGAIEQFF. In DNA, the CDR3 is TGTGCCAGCAGCCAGGGCCCTAGCGGGGGGGCAATTGAGCAGTTCTTC.